The TCR beta chain described here comes from a study of shared clonotypes between healthy human individuals. Study-wide findings and caveats: Only blood was sampled, and tissue TCR repertoires likely differ from blood ones. Memory subsets generally showed lower estimated richness than naive subsets. The small donor group covered limited genetic and exposure diversity.

Profiling relied on immunoSEQ multiplex PCR, and the TCRdb table lists in-frame clones only, not all of them. The table shows 110,000 or so clones, with around 71% occurring only once. Comments on this clone: Its antigen is unidentified.

This CDR3 contains 13 residues. CDR1 MNHEY and CDR2 SMNVEV come from the germline V gene (reference sequence). Unmatched junction bases numbered 10, after V lost 9 bases and J lost 8 bases. The sequencing input was memory CD8+ T cells sorted from blood. Subset noted: CD45RO+ cells pooled with CCR7-negative TemRA cells. This clonotype originated in a woman in her thirties in good health. V usage is TRBV27 and J usage is TRBJ2-1, with 7 nucleotides matching TRBD1. The CDR3 here is CARPGGRWDEQFF. CDR3 sequence (DNA): TGTGCCAGGCCAGGGGGTCGGTGGGATGAGCAGTTCTTC.